The TCR beta chain under discussion was sequenced for a study of OX40 agonist ivuxolimab in advanced cancers. The CDR3 is 15 residues long. Germline CDR1 reads LGHNA; CDR2 reads YSLEER. The junction had 5 bases not matched to a gene; V was cut back by 1 base and J by 3 bases. The assay was immunoSEQ multiplex PCR, and TCRdb's table has in-frame clones only and misses some. In the table there are 58,000 or so clones, roughly 83% of which are singletons. The sample holds a few counts of this clone. The chain is built from TRBV4-3 and TRBJ2-7; 8 nucleotides agree with TRBD1. This specimen consisted of CD4+ or CD8+ T cells sorted from blood, obtained in a trial of the OX40 agonist ivuxolimab. The sequence was obtained from an adult with an advanced solid tumor such as melanoma, head and neck, liver or kidney cancer. CDR3 nucleotide sequence: TGCGCCAGCAGCCAAGGACAGGGGACCTACTACGAGCAGTACTTC. Encoded protein: CASSQGQGTYYEQYF.